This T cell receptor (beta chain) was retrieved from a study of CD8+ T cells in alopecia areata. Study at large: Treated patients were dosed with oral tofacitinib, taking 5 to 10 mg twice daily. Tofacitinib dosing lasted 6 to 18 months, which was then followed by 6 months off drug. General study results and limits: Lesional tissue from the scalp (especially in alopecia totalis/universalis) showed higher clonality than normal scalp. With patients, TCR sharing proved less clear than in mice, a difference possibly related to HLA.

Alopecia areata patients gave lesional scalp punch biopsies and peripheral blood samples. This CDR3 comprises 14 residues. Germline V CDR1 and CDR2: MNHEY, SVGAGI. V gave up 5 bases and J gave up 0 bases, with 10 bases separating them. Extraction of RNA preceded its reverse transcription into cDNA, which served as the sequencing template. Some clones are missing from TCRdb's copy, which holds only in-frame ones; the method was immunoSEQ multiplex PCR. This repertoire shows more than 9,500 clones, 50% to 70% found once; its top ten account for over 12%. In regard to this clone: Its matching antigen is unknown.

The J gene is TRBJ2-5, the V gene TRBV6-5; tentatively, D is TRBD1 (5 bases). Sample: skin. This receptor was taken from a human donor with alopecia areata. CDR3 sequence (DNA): TGTGCCAGCAGTGGGCGGACACACCAAGAGACCCAGTACTTC. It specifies CASSGRTHQETQYF.